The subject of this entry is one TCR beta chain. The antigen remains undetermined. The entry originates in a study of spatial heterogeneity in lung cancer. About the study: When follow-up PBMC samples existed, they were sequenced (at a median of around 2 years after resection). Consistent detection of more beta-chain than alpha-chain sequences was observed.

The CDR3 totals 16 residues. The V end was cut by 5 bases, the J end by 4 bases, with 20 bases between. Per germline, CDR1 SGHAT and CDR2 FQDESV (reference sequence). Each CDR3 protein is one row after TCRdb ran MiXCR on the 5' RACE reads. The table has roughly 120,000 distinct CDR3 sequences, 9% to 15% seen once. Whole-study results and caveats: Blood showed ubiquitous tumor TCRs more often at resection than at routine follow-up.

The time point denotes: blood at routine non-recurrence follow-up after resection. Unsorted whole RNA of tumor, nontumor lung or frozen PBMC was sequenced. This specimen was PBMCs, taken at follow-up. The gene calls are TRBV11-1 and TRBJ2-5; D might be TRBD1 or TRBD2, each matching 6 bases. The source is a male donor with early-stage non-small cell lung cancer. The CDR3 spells CASSPLGGTSRETQYF. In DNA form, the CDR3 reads TGTGCCAGCAGCCCCCTGGGGGGCACTTCGAGAGAGACCCAGTACTTC.